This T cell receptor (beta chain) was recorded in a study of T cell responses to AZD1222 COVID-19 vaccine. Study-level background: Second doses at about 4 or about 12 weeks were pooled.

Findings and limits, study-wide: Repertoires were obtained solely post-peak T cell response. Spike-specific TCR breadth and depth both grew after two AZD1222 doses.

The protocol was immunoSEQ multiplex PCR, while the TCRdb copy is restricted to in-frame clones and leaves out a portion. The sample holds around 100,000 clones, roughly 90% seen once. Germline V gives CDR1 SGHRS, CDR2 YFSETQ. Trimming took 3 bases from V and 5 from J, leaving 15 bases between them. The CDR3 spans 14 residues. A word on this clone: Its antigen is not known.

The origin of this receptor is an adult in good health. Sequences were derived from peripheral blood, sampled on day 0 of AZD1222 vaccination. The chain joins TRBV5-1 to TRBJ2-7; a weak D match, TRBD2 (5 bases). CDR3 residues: CASSSRGRTDEQYF. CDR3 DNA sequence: TGCGCCAGCAGCTCCAGAGGACGGACTGACGAGCAGTACTTC.